This section outlines one T cell receptor beta chain sequence together with its context. What it recognizes is unknown. These data come from a study of CD8+CD57+ T cells in acquired aplastic anemia. Study in general: Yields of DNA that came from sorted CD4+ and CD8+ cells averaged approximately 3.5 ug.

Genomic DNA constituted the template upon which TCR beta VDJ and CDR3 profiling was performed. TCRdb re-analysed the reads in MiXCR, keeping a single row per CDR3 protein. The sample holds roughly 240,000 distinct CDR3 sequences, more than 45% seen once. Study-wide findings and caveats: Patients and controls were not found to differ significantly in CD8+ Simpson's diversity.

Trimming cost V 2 bases and J 3 bases, with 13 bases left between them. There are 15 residues in the CDR3. Germline assignment: CDR1 ENHRY and CDR2 SYGVKD. Sequenced patients had shown CD8+CD57+ cell expansion by flow cytometry. Severe acquired aplastic anemia was the diagnosis recorded for all patients. Specimen: sorted CD4+, CD8+, or CD8+CD57+ T cells (not recorded which) from PBMCs. The source is a human donor with aplastic anemia. The chain is built from TRBV10-3 and TRBJ1-1; possibly TRBD1 for D (5 bases). The CDR3 region is CAISENGGRDTEAFF. For the CDR3, the DNA is TGTGCCATCAGTGAGAACGGGGGGAGGGACACTGAAGCTTTCTTT.